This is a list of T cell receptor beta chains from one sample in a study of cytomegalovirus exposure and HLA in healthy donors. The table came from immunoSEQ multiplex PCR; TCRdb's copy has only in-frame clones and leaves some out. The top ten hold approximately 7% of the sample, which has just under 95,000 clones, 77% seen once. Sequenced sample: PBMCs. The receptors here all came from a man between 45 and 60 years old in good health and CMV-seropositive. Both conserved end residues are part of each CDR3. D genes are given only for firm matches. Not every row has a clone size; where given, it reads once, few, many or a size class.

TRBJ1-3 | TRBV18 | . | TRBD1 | CASSPTGGPGNTIYF | TGTGCCAGCTCACCAACAGGGGGACCTGGAAACACCATATATTTT
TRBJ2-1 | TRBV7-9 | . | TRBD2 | CSSSLLAGGPDEQFF | TGTTCCAGCAGCCTACTAGCGGGGGGGCCGGATGAGCAGTTCTTC
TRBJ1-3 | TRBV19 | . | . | CASSIQQGTSSGNTIYF | TGTGCCAGTAGTATCCAACAGGGCACCTCCTCTGGAAACACCATATATTTT
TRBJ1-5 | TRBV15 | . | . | CATSRPGLINQPQHF | TGTGCCACCAGCAGGCCGGGACTAATCAATCAGCCCCAGCATTTT
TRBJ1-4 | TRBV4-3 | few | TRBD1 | CASSRSGTGPEKLFF | TGCGCCAGCAGCCGGTCCGGGACAGGGCCTGAAAAACTGTTTTTT
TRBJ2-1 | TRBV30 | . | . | CAWRRGSSYNEQFF | TGTGCCTGGAGACGGGGAAGCTCCTACAATGAGCAGTTCTTC
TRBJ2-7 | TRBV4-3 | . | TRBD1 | CASSQSIRGQGLYEQYF | TGCGCCAGCAGCCAAAGCATCCGGGGACAGGGGCTTTACGAGCAGTACTTC
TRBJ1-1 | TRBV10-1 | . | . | CASSESTGEGKTEAFF | TGCGCCAGCAGTGAGTCGACGGGGGAAGGTAAGACTGAAGCTTTCTTT
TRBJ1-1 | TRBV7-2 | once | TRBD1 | CASSPQTGTGTEAFF | TGTGCCAGCAGCCCTCAGACAGGGACTGGGACTGAAGCTTTCTTT
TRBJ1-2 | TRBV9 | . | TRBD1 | CASSVQGGYGYTF | TGTGCCAGCAGCGTCCAGGGGGGCTATGGCTACACCTTC
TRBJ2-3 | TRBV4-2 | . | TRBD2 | CASRGGGNTDTQYF | TGTGCCAGCAGGGGCGGGGGGAACACAGATACGCAGTATTTT